The sequence of this T cell receptor beta chain was determined in a study of identical twins. This clonotype was seen many times. CDR1 and CDR2 (germline): LGHNA, YNFKEQ. The CDR3 is 11 amino acids. The V gene lost 3 bases and the J gene lost 3 bases, with 3 bases spanning the gap. TCRdb reprocessed the 5' RACE reads via MiXCR and lists one record per CDR3 protein. The sample includes fewer than 800,000 distinct CDR3 sequences, about 7% of them seen just once. The sample also formed part of further work on yellow fever vaccine responses in identical twins.

The sequence derives from a woman younger than 35 in good health. The material sequenced was PBMCs. The chain joins TRBV4-2 to TRBJ2-7; D is unclear. The CDR3 region is CASSHYYEQYV. The DNA of the CDR3 is TGTGCCAGCAGCCACTACTACGAGCAGTACGTC.